This passage covers 8 T cell receptor beta chains from one sample sequenced in a study of T cells after posttransplantation cyclophosphamide. TCRdb keeps only in-frame clones here, not all; method: immunoSEQ multiplex PCR. Captured here are roughly 3,000 clones, none seen once; the top ten comprise roughly 32%. Treatment was busulfan-fludarabine conditioning, a marrow graft, and cyclophosphamide on days +3 and +4. The material was PBMCs, obtained after allogeneic stem cell transplant with posttransplant cyclophosphamide. These receptors were obtained from a female patient in her fifties or sixties who received an allogeneic stem cell transplant from a related donor, was CMV-positive, and had no GVHD. Some of the T cells may derive from the graft donor.

This clone was counted at least ten times. The chain links TRBV7-2 to TRBJ2-7, with D perhaps matching TRBD2 (6 bases). CDR1 and CDR2 (germline): SGHTA, FQGNSA. The CDR3 has 15 amino acids. The V gene lost 5 bases and the J gene lost 3 bases, with 17 bases spanning the gap. The CDR3 sequence is CASSGLLDPYYEQYF. The CDR3 bases are TGTGCCAGCAGCGGACTACTAGACCCCTACTACGAGCAGTACTTC.

This clone was detected only a few times. The V call is TRBV6-1, the J call TRBJ2-5, with 8 bases aligning to TRBD1. The J call may not be correct, given that the DNA end is closer to TRBJ2-7. The CDR3 spans 15 residues. Germline-derived CDR1 and CDR2 are MNHNS and SASEGT. CDR3 in DNA: TGTGCCAGCAGGGCTGATCAGGGGGCCTCCTACGAGCAGTACTTC. This codes for CASRADQGASYEQYF.

This clone occurred many times. The junction differs from germline at one of its ends, possibly a read error. For the CDR3, the DNA is TGCAGCGTTGTGAAGATCAGTTACAGTGAGCAGTTCTTC. Translation gives CSVVKISYSEQFF. The rearrangement links TRBV29-1 to TRBJ2-1; unclear D gene. Germline loops: CDR1 SQVTM, CDR2 ANQGSEA. The CDR3 sequence is 13 residues long.

This clone was observed a few times. The rearrangement links TRBV6-1 to TRBJ1-5; D ambiguous. CDR1 and CDR2 (germline): MNHNS, SASEGT. V dropped 4 bases and J dropped 0 bases, with 7 bases sitting between them. The length of the CDR3 is 14 residues. CDR3 region: CASSGANSNQPQHF. The CDR3 bases are TGTGCCAGCAGTGGGGCCAATAGCAATCAGCCCCAGCATTTT.

The table lists this clone with many counts. This rearrangement joins TRBV9 to TRBJ2-3; 9 nucleotides agree with TRBD1. The junction had 5 bases not matched to a gene; V was cut back by 4 bases and J by 2 bases. This CDR3 has 15 residues. The germline V gene encodes CDR1 SGDLS and CDR2 YYNGEE. CDR3 sequence (DNA): TGTGCCAGCAGCACAACAGGGGGCCCCACAGATACGCAGTATTTT. Amino acids: CASSTTGGPTDTQYF.

This clone was recorded many times. The V call is TRBV27, the J call TRBJ2-2; 7 positions match TRBD1. The trim removed 7 bases at V and 6 bases at J, leaving 8 bases unmatched. CDR1 MNHEY and CDR2 SMNVEV come from the germline V gene (reference sequence). The CDR3 has 14 residues. The CDR3 here is CASIPYRGSGELFF. The CDR3 DNA is TGTGCCAGCATTCCATACAGGGGATCCGGGGAGCTGTTTTTT.

This clone has a count of ten or more. The chain joins TRBV5-6 to TRBJ1-2; 8 bases agree with TRBD1. CDR1 and CDR2 from the germline V gene are SGHDT and YYEEEE. The V gene end was trimmed by 4 bases and the J gene end by 5 bases; junction bases not matched to a gene: 10. This CDR3 is built from 15 residues. CDR3 nucleotides: TGTGCCAGCAGCCAACTCCGGGACAGGAGGTATGGCTACACCTTC. Translating it yields CASSQLRDRRYGYTF.

This clone is judged medium-sized. The chain carries TRBV2 and TRBJ1-3; possible D gene TRBD1, 5 bases. Trimming stripped 3 bases from V and 0 bases from J, with 12 bases between. Germline V gene lookup returns CDR1 SNHLY and CDR2 FYNNEI. The CDR3 has 16 residues. The CDR3 DNA reads TGTGCCAGCAGTGAGTTCGTGGGGCTCTCTGGAAACACCATATATTTT. This sequence encodes CASSEFVGLSGNTIYF.